This T cell receptor (beta chain) was recorded in a study of T cells in women clearing cervical HPV infection. CDR3 length: 14 residues. From germline, CDR1 is SGHDT and CDR2 YYEEEE. The V segment lost 2 bases and the J segment 3 bases; nucleotides outside the gene matches: 4. Sequencing used immunoSEQ multiplex PCR; TCRdb keeps in-frame clones, though not all of them. This sample's table reports around 28,000 clones. Study findings and constraints: Cases carried less TRBV6-7 than controls: roughly 0.12% versus 0.17%. CIN3+ cases had significantly higher TCR repertoire richness than controls, but evenness did not differ.

On this clone: The antigen remains undetermined. The sequenced fragment ends 3 residues before the CDR3 boundary, so the rest is inferred from the germline J gene.

This chain uses TRBV5-6 with TRBJ1-1; 7 bases map to TRBD1. This sequence originates from a woman aged 18 to 75 with a cervical HPV16 infection that either progressed to CIN3+ or cleared (not recorded which). The sample was blood buffy coat. The CDR3 bases that were read are TGTGCCAGCAGCTTCGGACAGGACTACACTGAA. Amino acid sequence: CASSFGQDYTE. The full CDR3 is CASSFGQDYTEAFF.